These 15 T cell receptor beta chains originate from one sample sequenced in a study of blood T cell repertoires in COVID-19. Repertoires were generated with immunoSEQ multiplex PCR, while TCRdb's copy carries only in-frame clones and drops some. The profile shows about 81,000 clones, around 91% of them singletons. The sample comprised peripheral blood. The receptors originated from a man between 65 and 85 years old with active or convalescent COVID-19.

As for this clone: At one boundary the junction diverges from the germline segment, which might be a read error. This sequence joins TRBV7-2 and TRBJ2-7; 7 bases align to TRBD1. CDR3 length equals 15 residues. Germline V gives CDR1 SGHTA, CDR2 FQGNSA. CDR3 nucleotide sequence: TGTGCCAGCAGATTATACCGGGACAGAACCTACGAGCAGTCCTTC. Translated, it gives CASRLYRDRTYEQSF.

The J gene is TRBJ2-4, the V gene TRBV5-8, with 7 bases aligning to TRBD2. The germline CDR1 and CDR2 sequences are SGHTS and YDEGEE. The CDR3 covers 15 residues. V trimming: 4 bases; J trimming: 3 bases; junction bases outside the gene matches: 7. CDR3 bases: TGTGCCAGCAGCCCCGGGACTATTGACAAAAACATTCAGTACTTC. It yields the protein CASSPGTIDKNIQYF.

J is TRBJ2-5 and V is TRBV7-2, with a weak D call TRBD1 (6 bases). The CDR3 contains 17 residues. Trimming removed 2 bases at V and 5 bases at J, with 21 bases between. Looked up from germline, CDR1 is SGHTA and CDR2 is FQGNSA. For the CDR3, the DNA is TGTGCCAGCAGCTTATATTTAGGGGGACAATATGGGGAGACCCAGTACTTC. This gives the protein CASSLYLGGQYGETQYF.

The chain carries TRBV19 and TRBJ2-5; possibly TRBD2 for D (5 bases). The CDR3 has 14 residues. Trimming took 2 bases from V and 2 from J, leaving 9 bases between them. CDR1 is LNHDA, CDR2 SQIVND, per germline (reference sequence). This chain's CDR3 is CASSIWGDQETQYF. CDR3 sequence (DNA): TGTGCCAGTAGTATATGGGGAGATCAAGAGACCCAGTACTTC.

The chain joins TRBV6-5 to TRBJ1-2, with 10 bases fitting TRBD1. Looked up from germline, CDR1 is MNHEY and CDR2 is SVGAGI. V shed 6 bases, J shed 7 bases, and the junction held 2 bases outside the gene matches. CDR3 length: 12 residues. Written as DNA, the CDR3 is TGTGCCAGCAGGACAGGGGGCCGTGGCTACACCTTC. It specifies CASRTGGRGYTF.

The chain uses TRBV5-1 and TRBJ2-2, with 8 positions matching TRBD1. Losses at the gene ends were 3 bases for V and 5 bases for J; bases not matched to a gene: 6. This CDR3 has 15 residues. Germline assignment: CDR1 SGHRS and CDR2 YFSETQ. The CDR3 sequence: CASSSTGGRTGELFF. CDR3 nucleotide sequence: TGCGCCAGCAGCTCCACAGGGGGGAGGACCGGGGAGCTGTTTTTT. The full variable domain, its missing parts supplied by reference TRBV5-1 and TRBJ2-2, is KAGVTQTPRYLIKTRGQQVTLSCSPISGHRSVSWYQQTPGQGLQFLFEYFSETQRNKGNFPGRFSGRQFSNSRSEMNVSTLELGDSALYLCASSSTGGRTGELFFGEGSRLTVL.

This chain connects TRBV19 to TRBJ1-2; D remains unclear. V lost 3 bases, J lost 2 bases, and 13 bases lay in between. The length of the CDR3 is 15 residues. Germline assignment: CDR1 LNHDA and CDR2 SQIVND (reference sequence). The chain's CDR3 is CASSIATRSNYGYTF. The DNA for the CDR3 is TGTGCCAGTAGTATCGCTACGAGGTCCAACTATGGCTACACCTTC.

This chain links TRBV10-3 with TRBJ2-3; 7 bases map to TRBD2. This CDR3 has 20 amino acids. After removal of 6 bases from V and 0 bases from J, the junction contained 21 bases not matched to a gene. Germline V gene lookup returns CDR1 ENHRY and CDR2 SYGVKD. CDR3 in amino acids: CAIRKATVGGIPSSTDTQYF. CDR3 sequence (DNA): TGTGCCATCAGGAAAGCAACTGTGGGGGGGATTCCATCTAGCACAGATACGCAGTATTTT.

This clone is a singleton in its sample. The chain joins TRBV30 to TRBJ2-5, with D possibly being TRBD2 (6 bases). The CDR3 sequence is 15 residues long. CDR1 and CDR2 from the germline V gene are GTSNPN and SVGIG (reference sequence). V lost 1 base and J lost 7, with 19 bases in between. CDR3 sequence (DNA): TGTGCCTGGAGTGCCCTCCCCGGGAGAGAAGGGACCCAGTACTTC. This sequence encodes CAWSALPGREGTQYF.

The chain combines TRBV19 with TRBJ1-1; maybe TRBD1 (6 bases). Germline CDR1 LNHDA, CDR2 SQIVND (reference sequence). The CDR3 extends over 13 amino acids. Deletions cut 4 bases from V and 4 bases from J, with 10 bases between. CDR3 DNA sequence: TGTGCCAGTAGTACCATAGGGGGCACTGAAGCTTTCTTT. It yields the protein CASSTIGGTEAFF.

The chain employs TRBV19 and TRBJ1-1; TRBD1 is a possible D gene (6 bases). The length of the CDR3 is 14 residues. V was cut by 2 bases and J by 12 bases, with 19 bases left in between. CDR1 and CDR2 (germline): LNHDA, SQIVND (reference sequence). The CDR3 is CASSILGPRQATFF. CDR3 coding DNA: TGTGCCAGTAGTATACTTGGCCCCCGACAGGCTACTTTCTTT.

The V gene is TRBV7-2, the J gene TRBJ2-7; a weak D match, TRBD1 (5 bases). CDR1 and CDR2 (germline): SGHTA, FQGNSA. Deletions cut 1 base from V and 0 bases from J, with 10 bases between. This CDR3 is 15 amino acids long. The CDR3 DNA follows: TGTGCCAGCAGCTTAGTCGACAGCGCCTCCTACGAGCAGTACTTC. As protein: CASSLVDSASYEQYF.

This clone has just a few counts. The rearrangement joins TRBV10-2 to TRBJ1-6; D uncertain. This CDR3 region has 16 residues. The V and J ends lost 7 bases and 8 bases respectively, with 21 bases between them. The germline V gene encodes CDR1 WSHSY and CDR2 SAAADI. CDR3 loop: CASTGRHLIEDSPLHF. The CDR3, as DNA: TGCGCCAGCACAGGTCGGCACTTGATCGAAGATTCACCCCTCCACTTT.

The chain uses TRBV4-2 and TRBJ1-2; D perhaps matches TRBD1 (6 bases). Trimming cost V 0 bases and J 8 bases, with 13 bases left between them. The CDR3 runs 14 residues. CDR1 and CDR2 from the germline V gene are LGHNA and YNFKEQ. In DNA form, the CDR3 reads TGTGCCAGCAGCCAAGATCCCCAGGGGAACGGCTACACCTTC. Encoded protein: CASSQDPQGNGYTF.

The rearrangement links TRBV27 to TRBJ2-1, with 7 positions matching TRBD1. The junction had 4 bases not matched to a gene; V was cut back by 2 bases and J by 6 bases. The CDR3 runs 14 residues. Germline CDR1 MNHEY, CDR2 SMNVEV (reference sequence). CDR3 amino acids: CASSLHWDSNEQFF. The CDR3 DNA is TGTGCCAGCAGTTTACATTGGGACAGCAATGAGCAGTTCTTC.